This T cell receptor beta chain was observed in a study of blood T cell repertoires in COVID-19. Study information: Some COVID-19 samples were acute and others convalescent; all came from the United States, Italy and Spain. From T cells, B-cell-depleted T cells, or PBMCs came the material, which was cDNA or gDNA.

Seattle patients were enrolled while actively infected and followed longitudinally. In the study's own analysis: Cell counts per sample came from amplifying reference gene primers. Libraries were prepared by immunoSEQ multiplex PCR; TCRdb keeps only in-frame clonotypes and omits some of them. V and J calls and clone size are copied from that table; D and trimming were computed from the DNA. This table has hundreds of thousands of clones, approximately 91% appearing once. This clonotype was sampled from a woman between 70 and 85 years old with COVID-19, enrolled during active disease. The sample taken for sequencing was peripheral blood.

CDR3 amino acids: CASSHQETTGDTEAFF. Here the CDR3 DNA reads TGTGCCAGTAGCCACCAAGAAACTACGGGGGACACTGAAGCTTTCTTT. The V gene is TRBV19, the J gene TRBJ1-1, with D possibly being TRBD1 (5 bases). V lost 6 bases and J 3 bases, leaving 20 bases between the germline ends. From germline, CDR1 is LNHDA and CDR2 SQIVND (reference sequence). The CDR3 contains 16 residues.